The 14 T cell receptor beta chains listed next were all sequenced from one sample in a study of OX40 agonist ivuxolimab in advanced cancers. Here immunoSEQ multiplex PCR was the method, and the copy in TCRdb shows in-frame clones only, minus some. The sample has under 90,000 clones; 85% to 95% are singletons. The sequencing used CD4+ or CD8+ T cells sorted from blood, collected in a trial of the OX40 agonist ivuxolimab. These receptors came from an adult with an advanced solid tumor such as melanoma, head and neck, liver or kidney cancer.

This clone came up a few times. The chain is built from TRBV30 and TRBJ2-5; possible D gene TRBD2, 5 bases. Trimming took 0 bases from V and 2 from J, leaving 7 bases between them. The V gene's germline CDR1 is GTSNPN and CDR2 SVGIG (reference sequence). The CDR3 consists of 13 residues. The CDR3 nucleotides read TGTGCCTGGAGTGTACTAGTTCAAGAGACCCAGTACTTC. Translation gives CAWSVLVQETQYF. The whole variable domain, filled in from reference TRBV30 and TRBJ2-5, reads SQTIHQWPATLVQPVGSPLSLECTVEGTSNPNLYWYRQAAGRGLQLLFYSVGIGQISSEVPQNLSASRPQDRQFILSSKKLLLSDSGFYLCAWSVLVQETQYFGPGTRLLVL.

For the CDR3, the DNA is TGTGCCACGGGACAGGGCCCCCAAGGGGAAAAACTGTTTTTT. It codes for CATGQGPQGEKLFF. V gene TRBV10-3 combines with J gene TRBJ1-4; 9 nucleotides line up with TRBD1. Germline CDR1 and CDR2: ENHRY and SYGVKD. V gave up 10 bases and J gave up 8 bases; unmatched junction bases: 11. There are 14 residues in the CDR3.

The rearrangement uses TRBV19 and TRBJ1-6, with 8 positions matching TRBD1. V shed 5 bases and J 4 bases; nucleotides not matched to a gene: 13. The germline V gene has CDR1 LNHDA and CDR2 SQIVND (reference sequence). The CDR3 consists of 18 residues. The CDR3 reads CASSPITTGGVYNSPLHF. The CDR3 bases are TGTGCCAGTAGTCCTATCACCACAGGGGGAGTATATAATTCACCCCTCCACTTT.

The chain recombines TRBV10-3 with TRBJ2-7; 9 bases are shared with TRBD1. The CDR3 has 15 amino acids. Losses at the gene ends were 5 bases for V and 5 bases for J; bases not matched to a gene: 10. Germline values: CDR1 ENHRY, CDR2 SYGVKD. DNA of the CDR3: TGTGCCATCAGTACCGGACAGGGGCGAAACAACGAGCAGTACTTC. It translates to CAISTGQGRNNEQYF.

The gene calls are TRBV15 and TRBJ2-1, with D tentatively TRBD2 (5 bases). There are 13 residues in the CDR3. V lost 6 bases and J 4 bases, leaving 10 bases between the germline ends. Germline V gene data show CDR1 as LNHNV and CDR2 as YYDKDF (reference sequence). Written as DNA, the CDR3 is TGTGCCACCAGTACCGGGAATTACAATGAGCAGTTCTTC. Its protein is CATSTGNYNEQFF.

The chain's CDR3 is CASSLGPDTEAFF. CDR3 bases: TGTGCCAGCAGCTTAGGACCTGACACTGAAGCTTTCTTT. This chain joins TRBV7-2 and TRBJ1-1, with D uncertain. Germline assignment: CDR1 SGHTA and CDR2 FQGNSA. The CDR3 runs to 13 residues. V lost 1 base and J lost 3, with 6 bases in between.

The chain carries TRBV19 and TRBJ1-1; no definite D call. With 6 bases removed from V and 1 base from J, the gap between germline ends came to 9 bases. CDR1 is LNHDA and CDR2 is SQIVND in the germline V gene (reference sequence). This CDR3 has 13 amino acids. The CDR3 loop reads CASSAGRNTEAFF. The CDR3 nucleotides read TGTGCCAGTAGCGCCGGCAGGAACACTGAAGCTTTCTTT.

This chain uses TRBV2 with TRBJ2-5; 9 nucleotides match TRBD2. This CDR3 is built from 15 residues. V trimming: 2 bases; J trimming: 4 bases; junction bases outside the gene matches: 5. Germline V CDR1 and CDR2: SNHLY, FYNNEI. CDR3 nucleotide sequence: TGTGCCAGCAGTGAACAGGCGGGGGGGGGAGAGACCCAGTACTTC. Its translation is CASSEQAGGGETQYF.

The V gene is TRBV27, the J gene TRBJ1-5; D gene uncertain. Germline V gene sequence: CDR1 MNHEY, CDR2 SMNVEV (reference sequence). Trimming left V 6 bases short and J 0 bases short, with 12 bases between. This CDR3 region has 15 residues. CDR3 amino acids: CASRVAVNSNQPQHF. CDR3 DNA sequence: TGTGCCAGCAGAGTGGCAGTTAATAGCAATCAGCCCCAGCATTTT.

DNA of the CDR3: TGTGCCAGCAGCCCCGGGGGGTCAACTAATGAAAAACTGTTTTTT. Amino acid sequence: CASSPGGSTNEKLFF. The J gene is TRBJ1-4, the V gene TRBV7-6; tentatively, D is TRBD1 (5 bases). The V end was cut by 5 bases, the J end by 0 bases, with 10 bases between. The CDR3 covers 15 residues. Germline lookup yields CDR1 SGHVS and CDR2 FNYEAQ.

The chain uses TRBV4-3 and TRBJ2-1; 11 bases fit TRBD1. V was clipped by 4 bases and J by 11 bases; unmatched bases: 7. Germline assignment: CDR1 LGHNA and CDR2 YSLEER. The CDR3 consists of 14 residues. The CDR3 loop is CASSPRGTGGKQFF. The CDR3 DNA is TGCGCCAGCAGCCCCAGGGGGACAGGGGGAAAGCAGTTCTTC.

V is TRBV28 and J is TRBJ2-4; 7 bases match TRBD1. The V gene's germline CDR1 is MDHEN and CDR2 SYDVKM. The trim removed 7 bases at V and 0 bases at J, leaving 9 bases unmatched. The CDR3 totals 16 residues. CDR3 in amino acids: CASTLRGQLAKNIQYF. The CDR3 DNA reads TGTGCCAGCACCCTAAGGGGGCAGCTAGCCAAAAACATTCAGTACTTC.

The V call is TRBV11-3, the J call TRBJ2-7; 7 positions match TRBD1. The CDR3 has 12 amino acids. The ends lost 5 bases at V and 3 bases at J; junction bases unmatched: 1. CDR1 and CDR2 (germline): SGHNT, YENEEA. DNA of the CDR3: TGTGCCAGCAGCCGGACAGGCTACGAGCAGTACTTC. Residues: CASSRTGYEQYF.

The gene calls are TRBV6-1 and TRBJ2-7; 7 positions match TRBD1. Trimming removed 6 bases from V and 2 bases from J; junction bases left unmatched: 4. The CDR3 consists of 13 residues. Per germline, CDR1 MNHNS and CDR2 SASEGT. This CDR3 reads CASRQGWAYEQYF. CDR3 nucleotide sequence: TGTGCCAGCAGACAGGGGTGGGCCTACGAGCAGTACTTC.